The present T cell receptor beta chain was sequenced within a study of CD8 T cells in Susac syndrome. V gave up 2 bases and J gave up 2 bases, with 7 bases separating them. This CDR3 is 15 amino acids long. Per the germline V gene, CDR1 is SGHDN and CDR2 is FVKESK. Reverse transcription of 0.5 to 1 ug RNA was performed with random hexamers. The method of amplification for TCR beta CDR3 was immunoSEQ multiplex PCR, covering 54 Vbeta and 13 Jbeta. TCRdb processed the immunoSEQ multiplex PCR reads anew with MiXCR; each CDR3 protein has one entry. Seen here are 190,000 or so distinct CDR3 sequences, around 96% observed once, and the top ten hold 0.085% to 0.095%.

The sequence was collected from a human donor with multiple sclerosis. The chain combines TRBV14 with TRBJ2-6; D is perhaps TRBD2 (6 bases). Sequenced: CD4+ T cells from PBMCs. The CDR3 region has the DNA TGTGCCAGCAGCCAACGGAGGGCTGGGGCCAACGTCCTGACTTTC. Amino acid sequence: CASSQRRAGANVLTF.